These T cell receptor beta chains were read from a single sample in a study of CD8+CD57+ T cells in acquired aplastic anemia. In TCRdb, the reads were re-called with MiXCR into one record per CDR3 protein. The sample yields some 170,000 distinct CDR3 sequences, 71% seen once. The sample taken for sequencing was sorted CD4+, CD8+, or CD8+CD57+ T cells (not recorded which) from PBMCs. These receptors were collected from a human donor with aplastic anemia. Each CDR3 is given with its conserved first and last residue. Each record gives: V gene, J gene, D gene, clone size, CDR3 protein, CDR3 DNA. D genes are given only for firm matches. For some rows the clone size is stated as once, few or many, or as a class when expanded; others skip it.

TRBV7-4	TRBJ2-7	-	-	CASSTRLGEQYF	TGTGCCAGCAGCACTCGACTAGGCGAGCAGTACTTC
TRBV10-3	TRBJ2-7	-	-	CASAKGGLSYEQYF	TGTGCCAGCGCTAAGGGGGGCTTATCCTACGAGCAGTACTTC
TRBV20-1	TRBJ2-7	TRBD2	-	CSASDRTSGYEQYF	TGCAGTGCTAGTGATCGAACTAGCGGCTACGAGCAGTACTTC
TRBV25-1	TRBJ2-1	-	few	CASSLVEGEQFF	TGTGCCAGCAGTCTGGTGGAGGGTGAGCAGTTCTTC
TRBV10-3	TRBJ1-6	-	few	CAISESGGSSPLHF	TGTGCCATCAGTGAGTCAGGGGGGAGTTCACCCCTCCACTTT
TRBV19	TRBJ2-5	-	-	CASSIILGLAQETQYF	TGTGCCAGTAGTATTATATTAGGGCTAGCCCAAGAGACCCAGTACTTC
TRBV7-8	TRBJ2-7	TRBD1	few	CASSLDRGPYEQYF	TGTGCCAGCAGCTTAGACAGGGGCCCCTACGAGCAGTACTTC
TRBV19	TRBJ1-2	-	-	CASSMRGVDYGYTF	TGTGCCAGTAGTATGAGAGGGGTGGACTATGGCTACACCTTC
TRBV24-1	TRBJ2-5	-	-	CATSGPGKETQYF	TGTGCCACCAGTGGGCCAGGGAAAGAGACCCAGTACTTC
TRBV30	TRBJ1-6	-	-	CAWSVIPGTRDSPLHF	TGTGCCTGGAGCGTTATCCCCGGGACACGGGATTCACCCCTCCACTTT
TRBV2	TRBJ1-2	TRBD1	-	CASSEWQGAERYTF	TGTGCCAGCAGTGAGTGGCAGGGGGCAGAGCGCTACACCTTC
TRBV7-8	TRBJ1-5	-	-	CASSPPRQSSNQPQHF	TGTGCCAGCAGCCCACCCAGACAGAGTAGCAATCAGCCCCAGCATTTT
TRBV12-3/TRBV12-4	TRBJ2-2	TRBD1	many	CASRMTGVNTGELFF	TGTGCCAGCAGGATGACAGGGGTCAACACCGGGGAGCTGTTTTTT
TRBV6-4	TRBJ1-6	TRBD1	-	CASSPWTGGNSPLHF	TGTGCCAGCAGTCCATGGACAGGGGGGAATTCACCCCTCCACTTT
TRBV5-1	TRBJ1-1	-	-	CASSPCRRGTEAFF	TGCGCCAGCAGCCCCTGCAGAAGGGGCACTGAAGCTTTCTTT
TRBV24-1	TRBJ1-2	-	few	CATSDTQGTPLSYTF	TGTGCCACCAGTGACACGCAAGGAACCCCTTTGAGCTACACCTTC
TRBV19	TRBJ1-5	TRBD1	few	CASSIGTGSSNQPQHF	TGTGCCAGTAGTATTGGGACAGGGAGTAGCAATCAGCCCCAGCATTTT
TRBV7-9	TRBJ2-1	TRBD2	once	CASGSLTSGGASEQFF	TGTGCCAGCGGCTCACTGACTAGCGGGGGGGCGAGTGAGCAGTTCTTC
TRBV20-1	TRBJ2-7	-	-	CSARQGNEQYF	TGCAGTGCTAGGCAGGGGAACGAGCAGTACTTC
TRBV7-9	TRBJ2-2	TRBD1	-	CASSYPPTGRGGELFF	TGTGCCAGCAGCTACCCACCGACAGGGAGAGGCGGGGAGCTGTTTTTT
TRBV5-1	TRBJ2-7	-	-	CASSLSQSLGYEQYF	TGCGCCAGCAGCTTGTCACAGTCATTAGGCTACGAGCAGTACTTC
TRBV7-9	TRBJ1-1	-	-	CASSSEGSNTEAFF	TGTGCCAGCAGCTCTGAGGGGTCGAACACTGAAGCTTTCTTT
TRBV29-1	TRBJ2-7	-	once	CSVEDGVTEQYF	TGCAGCGTTGAAGATGGGGTAACCGAGCAGTACTTC
TRBV10-2	TRBJ2-3	-	-	CASSQVPPPLTGWGADTQYF	TGCGCCAGCAGCCAAGTTCCCCCCCCCCTCACAGGGTGGGGAGCAGATACGCAGTATTTT
TRBV20-1	TRBJ2-1	-	-	CSAGTLVFEQFF	TGCAGTGCTGGCACACTAGTTTTTGAGCAGTTCTTC
TRBV10-3	TRBJ2-2	-	-	CAISRKGVNTGELFF	TGTGCCATCAGTAGGAAGGGTGTGAACACCGGGGAGCTGTTTTTT